This is a list of T cell receptor beta chains from one sample in a study of blood T cell repertoires in COVID-19. Sequenced by immunoSEQ multiplex PCR; TCRdb stores in-frame clones only, minus some. This sample has fewer than 200,000 clones, with about 81% found just once. Material for sequencing was peripheral blood. The receptors shown here come from a woman between 65 and 79 years old with acute or convalescent COVID-19. The CDR3 runs from the conserved cysteine through the conserved F or W. Fields, in order: clone size, D gene, V gene, J gene, CDR3 DNA, CDR3 protein. A D gene is named only where the DNA matches it firmly. Not every row has a clone size; where given, it reads once, few, many or a size class.

NA	NA	TRBV20-1	TRBJ1-1	TGCAGTGCAGTAGGGAGCACTGAAGCTTTCTTT	CSAVGSTEAFF
NA	NA	TRBV28	TRBJ2-1	TGTGCCAGCAGTTTAGGACCGACAGTCCCAAGTCTCAATGAGCAGTTCTTC	CASSLGPTVPSLNEQFF
NA	TRBD1	TRBV29-1	TRBJ1-2	TGCAGCGTTGAACCTCTGACAGGGGATCGATCTAATGGCTACACCTTC	CSVEPLTGDRSNGYTF
NA	NA	TRBV28	TRBJ1-5	TGTGCCAGCACTCTCCCCGGAGATCATCAGCCCCAGCATTTT	CASTLPGDHQPQHF
NA	TRBD1	TRBV7-8	TRBJ2-7	TGTGCCAGCAGCTTCCTGGGACAGACCATCGAGCAGTACTTC	CASSFLGQTIEQYF
NA	NA	TRBV4-1	TRBJ2-7	TGCGCCAGCAGCCAAGAGCGTCTGGGGGGGGGCCCCTACGAGCAGTACTTC	CASSQERLGGGPYEQYF
NA	TRBD1	TRBV5-3	TRBJ1-4	TGTGCCAGAAGCAACCCGACAGGGGAGAATGAAAAACTGTTTTTT	CARSNPTGENEKLFF
NA	NA	TRBV20-1	TRBJ1-2	TGCAGTGCTAGTTCACAGGGTATCGTCTCTGGCTACACCTTC	CSASSQGIVSGYTF
NA	NA	TRBV11-2	TRBJ2-5	TGTGCCAGCAGCTTAGTCGGCGGGCAAGAGACCCAGTACTTC	CASSLVGGQETQYF
NA	NA	TRBV11-2	TRBJ1-1	TGTGCCAGCAGCTTCAATTTGAACACTGAAGCTTTCTTT	CASSFNLNTEAFF
NA	TRBD1	TRBV7-3	TRBJ2-1	TGTGCCAGCAGCCCAGGGCCGGGACAGCTCCGAGAGGAGCAGTTCTTC	CASSPGPGQLREEQFF
NA	TRBD2	TRBV5-1	TRBJ2-5	TGCGCCAGCAGCTTTAGCGGGGGGGCCCAAGAGACCCAGTACTTC	CASSFSGGAQETQYF
NA	NA	TRBV6-2/TRBV6-3	TRBJ1-2	TGTGCCAGCAGTTCCACAGGGACGGGAGGCTACACCTTC	CASSSTGTGGYTF
NA	TRBD1	TRBV7-6	TRBJ2-1	TGTGCCAGCAGCCGATACCGGGACAGGTTTCGCTCCTACAATGAGCAGTTCTTC	CASSRYRDRFRSYNEQFF
NA	NA	TRBV6-6	TRBJ1-1	TGTGCCAGCAGTTACAGACAGGTGAACACTGAAGCTTTCTTT	CASSYRQVNTEAFF
many	NA	TRBV4-2	TRBJ2-7	TGTGCCAGCAGCCAAGATCCCGGCTCCTACGAGCAGTACTTC	CASSQDPGSYEQYF
NA	TRBD1	TRBV24-1	TRBJ1-1	TGTGCCACCAGTGGACCGGGACAGGGCGGCCGTGAAGCTTTCTTT	CATSGPGQGGREAFF
few	NA	TRBV9	TRBJ1-3	TGTGCCAGCAGCGTTCGGCCTCGGGACACCATATATTTT	CASSVRPRDTIYF
few	NA	TRBV5-6	TRBJ1-5	TGTGCCAGCAGCTACCGACAGAGCAATCAGCCCCAGCATTTT	CASSYRQSNQPQHF
NA	NA	TRBV7-2	TRBJ2-2	TGTGCCAGCAGCTTGCAGGGGTGGGCGACCGGGGAGCTGTTTTTT	CASSLQGWATGELFF
NA	TRBD1	TRBV6-5	TRBJ2-3	TGTGCCAGCAGTCTAGGACAGGGGACCACAGATACGCAGTATTTT	CASSLGQGTTDTQYF
few	NA	TRBV5-1	TRBJ1-3	TGCGCCAGCAGCTCCGGTAGTGGAAACACCATATATTTT	CASSSGSGNTIYF
NA	TRBD1	TRBV10-1	TRBJ2-5	TGCGCCAGCAAACGGGGACAGAACCAAGAGACCCAGTACTTC	CASKRGQNQETQYF
NA	NA	TRBV19	TRBJ1-1	TGTGCCAGTAGTATCATCCGGGATGACGCTGAAGCTTTCTTT	CASSIIRDDAEAFF
once	NA	TRBV7-8	TRBJ2-2	TGTGCCAGCAGCTTAGCGTCTGGCGGGAACACCGGGGAGCTGTTTTTT	CASSLASGGNTGELFF
NA	TRBD1	TRBV7-2	TRBJ2-7	TGTGCCAGCAGCTTAGGAGACAGGGGTTTCGAGCAGTACTTC	CASSLGDRGFEQYF
NA	NA	TRBV29-1	TRBJ1-1	TGCAGCGACTCCCTAGCGGGAACTGAAGCTTTCTTT	CSDSLAGTEAFF
few	NA	TRBV6-5	TRBJ2-1	TGTGCCAGCAGTTACTCTAGGAGGGGGGGCAATGAGCAGTTCTTC	CASSYSRRGGNEQFF
NA	NA	TRBV7-8	TRBJ1-1	TGTGCCAGCAGCTTAGCGGGAGTGGAAGAAGAAGCTTTCTTT	CASSLAGVEEEAFF
NA	NA	TRBV5-4	TRBJ2-5	TGTGCCAGCAGCTTTTCAGGTGAAGAGACCCAGTACTTC	CASSFSGEETQYF
NA	NA	TRBV18	TRBJ1-6	TGTGCCAGCTCACCATATCAAACCCAAGGGGATTCACCCCTCCACTTT	CASSPYQTQGDSPLHF
NA	TRBD1	TRBV10-3	TRBJ2-1	TGTGCCATCAGTGTAGGGCAGGGGGCGTTAAACAATGAGCAGTTCTTC	CAISVGQGALNNEQFF
NA	TRBD1	TRBV28	TRBJ1-2	TGTGCCAGCAGTTTATTTTCCCTGGGACAGGGCTATGGCTACACCTTC	CASSLFSLGQGYGYTF
NA	TRBD1	TRBV19	TRBJ2-7	TGTGCCAGTAGTATTACAGGGGACTCCTACGAGCAGTACTTC	CASSITGDSYEQYF
NA	NA	TRBV6-2/TRBV6-3	TRBJ2-2	TGTGCCAGCAGTTTACCGGGAGTCGGTAAGGCGTTTTTT	CASSLPGVGKAFF
NA	NA	TRBV7-9	TRBJ1-1	TGTGCCAGCAGCTCGTACAGGGACCTAGGCACTGAAGCTTTCTTT	CASSSYRDLGTEAFF
once	TRBD1	TRBV19	TRBJ1-2	TGTGCCAGTAGTATTCGGGACAGGGTGCCTTTTGATGGCTACACCTTC	CASSIRDRVPFDGYTF
NA	NA	TRBV4-3	TRBJ1-1	TGCGCCAGCAGCCAAGGAGGAGGACCAGGGAACACTGAAGCTTTCTTT	CASSQGGGPGNTEAFF
few	NA	TRBV27	TRBJ2-1	TGTGCCAGCAGCCACGGGGAAGGCAATGAGCAGTTCTTC	CASSHGEGNEQFF
NA	TRBD1	TRBV6-5	TRBJ1-2	TGTGCCAGCAGTTACTCAATGGGACAGACTTATGGCTACACCTTC	CASSYSMGQTYGYTF
few	NA	TRBV2	TRBJ2-5	TGTGCCAGCAGGGGGCAAGGTTGGTCTAGCGAGTACTTC	CASRGQGWSSEYF
NA	NA	TRBV28	TRBJ1-2	TGTGCCAGCAGTGGGAGGAGAGGGGACTATGGCTACACCTTC	CASSGRRGDYGYTF
NA	NA	TRBV6-6	TRBJ2-7	TGTGCCAGCAGGGTAGGGAGGACCTCCTACGAGCAGTACTTC	CASRVGRTSYEQYF
NA	NA	TRBV6-6	TRBJ2-3	TGTGCCAGCAGTTACACAAAGGGGTTAGGCACAGATACGCAGTATTTT	CASSYTKGLGTDTQYF
NA	NA	TRBV15	TRBJ1-3	TGTGCCACCAGCAGAGAGCCTGAGCTTAATGGAAACACCATATATTTT	CATSREPELNGNTIYF
many	TRBD2	TRBV7-9	TRBJ2-5	TGTGCCAGCAGCCCCCGGGAGGCGTACCAAGAGACCCAGTACTTC	CASSPREAYQETQYF
NA	NA	TRBV20-1	TRBJ1-2	TGCAGTGCTAGCCGGTATGGCTACACCTTC	CSASRYGYTF
NA	TRBD1	TRBV15	TRBJ1-1	TGTGCCACCAGCAGAGAGGACGTTCGGACAGGGTCTTTCTTT	CATSREDVRTGSFF
NA	NA	TRBV7-9	TRBJ1-6	TGTGCCAGCAGCTTAAGCCCGGGGGATTCACCCCTCCACTTT	CASSLSPGDSPLHF
NA	NA	TRBV30	TRBJ1-1	TGTGCCTGGAGTATGGGACAAACCACTGAAGCTTTCTTT	CAWSMGQTTEAFF